Each of the 26 T cell receptor beta chains below was sequenced from the same sample in a study of blood T cell repertoires in COVID-19. Produced via immunoSEQ multiplex PCR; TCRdb's table is partial and in-frame only. Altogether 180,000 or so clones are present, about 85% being singletons, with the ten largest covering over 7.5%. The material sequenced was peripheral blood. The receptors here all came from an elderly woman with acute or convalescent COVID-19.

The chain couples TRBV6-5 to TRBJ1-1; 7 bases align to TRBD1. The J segment lost 5 bases and the V segment lost 3 bases, leaving 6 bases of the junction unmatched. The CDR3 runs to 14 residues. CDR1 is MNHEY and CDR2 is SVGAGI in the germline V gene. The DNA for the CDR3 is TGTGCCAGCAGTTATACAGGGGTGGCGACTGAAGCTTTCTTT. Translated: CASSYTGVATEAFF.

The chain uses TRBV2 and TRBJ1-2, with 8 positions matching TRBD1. V lost 6 bases and J lost 5; bases outside the gene matches: 8. The CDR3 contains 14 residues. CDR1 and CDR2 from the germline V gene are SNHLY and FYNNEI. The CDR3 sequence is CASSDRGTLYGYTF. As DNA, the CDR3 is TGTGCCAGCAGCGACAGGGGAACCCTTTATGGCTACACCTTC.

The genes are TRBV30 and TRBJ2-7; D might be TRBD1 (6 bases). Trimming shortened V by 0 bases and J by 3 bases, and 15 bases separated the two germline ends. The CDR3 has 15 amino acids. Germline values: CDR1 GTSNPN, CDR2 SVGIG (reference sequence). Here the CDR3 DNA reads TGTGCCTGGAGTGTAGGGGGACCGACCCTCTACGAGCAGTACTTC. Protein: CAWSVGGPTLYEQYF.

This chain connects TRBV18 to TRBJ1-2, with D possibly being TRBD1 (5 bases). The CDR3 has 16 residues. Germline lookup yields CDR1 KGHSH and CDR2 LQKENI. V shed 3 bases and J shed 0 bases, with 14 bases lying between them. This CDR3 is CASSPIGTGANYGYTF. CDR3 coding DNA: TGTGCCAGCTCACCCATAGGGACGGGAGCTAACTATGGCTACACCTTC.

The V call is TRBV5-1, the J call TRBJ2-1; possible D gene TRBD1, 6 bases. CDR3 length equals 14 residues. The V end lost 4 bases, the J end lost 7 bases, and 15 bases lay between the germline ends. Looked up from germline, CDR1 is SGHRS and CDR2 is YFSETQ. The CDR3 sequence: CASSTGQNNNEQFF. In nucleotides, the CDR3 is TGCGCCAGCAGCACCGGACAGAACAATAATGAGCAGTTCTTC.

The chain combines TRBV3-1 (or the pseudogene TRBV3-2) with TRBJ2-7, with 11 positions matching TRBD2. The CDR3 has 14 residues. The germline V gene encodes CDR1 LGHDT and CDR2 YNNKEL (reference sequence). After removal of 4 bases from V and 3 bases from J, the junction contained 2 bases not matched to a gene. Here the CDR3 reads CASSPSGRFYEQYF. CDR3 nucleotide sequence: TGTGCCAGCAGCCCTAGCGGGAGGTTCTACGAGCAGTACTTC.

V is TRBV19 and J is TRBJ2-7, with a possible D match to TRBD2 (6 bases). The length of the CDR3 is 15 residues. V lost 5 bases, J lost 2 bases, and 16 bases lay in between. CDR1 LNHDA and CDR2 SQIVND come from the germline V gene (reference sequence). CDR3 nucleotides: TGTGCCAGTAGTCGAGTGGGGCGGGGACCCTACGAGCAGTACTTC. It translates to CASSRVGRGPYEQYF.

The rearrangement links TRBV6-5 to TRBJ2-7; D is perhaps TRBD1 (5 bases). Deletions cut 9 bases from V and 2 bases from J, with 14 bases between. The CDR3 is 13 amino acids. Looked up from germline, CDR1 is MNHEY and CDR2 is SVGAGI. CDR3 residues: CASISDTTYEQYF. The DNA of the CDR3 is TGTGCCAGTATTTCGGACACCACCTACGAGCAGTACTTC.

This clone was detected only a few times. The rearrangement links TRBV18 to TRBJ2-7; 8 bases line up with TRBD1. This CDR3 has 14 amino acids. Per germline, CDR1 KGHSH and CDR2 LQKENI. V lost 2 bases to trimming and J lost 7 bases; unmatched junction nucleotides: 7. The CDR3 here is CASSPGQGVGEQYF. The CDR3 DNA reads TGTGCCAGCTCACCAGGACAGGGAGTTGGGGAGCAGTACTTC.

The CDR3 reads CAISETGLGAQPQHF. CDR3 nucleotide sequence: TGTGCCATCAGTGAGACAGGGCTCGGGGCTCAGCCCCAGCATTTT. The chain is built from TRBV10-3 and TRBJ1-5, with TRBD1 as a possible D gene (6 bases). The CDR3 has 15 residues. The V gene's germline CDR1 is ENHRY and CDR2 SYGVKD. V lost 2 bases to trimming and J lost 6 bases, with 14 bases between them.

This chain connects TRBV25-1 to TRBJ2-1; 12 bases map to TRBD2. J was trimmed by 9 bases and V by 6 bases; bases with no gene match: 3. The length of the CDR3 is 13 residues. From germline, CDR1 is MGHDK and CDR2 SYGVNS. The CDR3 DNA reads as TGTGCCAGCAGACTAGCGGGAGGCTCTGAGCAGTTCTTC. As protein: CASRLAGGSEQFF.

CDR3 region: CASSFLAGGRDTQYF. In DNA, the CDR3 is TGTGCCAGCAGCTTCCTAGCGGGAGGGAGGGATACGCAGTATTTT. The chain has TRBV11-1 and TRBJ2-3; 12 nucleotides line up with TRBD2. CDR1 and CDR2 from the germline V gene are SGHAT and FQDESV (reference sequence). With 3 bases clipped from V and 6 bases from J, the junction kept 4 bases outside the gene matches. The CDR3 loop spans 15 amino acids.

J is TRBJ1-5 and V is TRBV18, with D tentatively TRBD1 (6 bases). Germline V CDR1 and CDR2: KGHSH, LQKENI. This CDR3 is 15 amino acids long. The germline V and J ends were trimmed by 3 bases and 2 bases, with 11 bases remaining between them. CDR3 nucleotides: TGTGCCAGCTCACCGAGCGGACAGCGCAATCAGCCCCAGCATTTT. Translating it yields CASSPSGQRNQPQHF.

CDR3 nucleotide sequence: TGTGCCAGCAGCCAAGTAGCCGGCCAGAACACCGGGGAGCTGTTTTTT. It translates to CASSQVAGQNTGELFF. The J gene is TRBJ2-2, the V gene TRBV14; no reliable D call. The CDR3 has 16 amino acids. V was shortened by 1 base and J by 1 base, with 10 bases between the two germline ends. CDR1 is SGHDN, CDR2 FVKESK, per germline.

The chain joins TRBV18 to TRBJ1-1; 7 nucleotides agree with TRBD1. The CDR3 is 14 residues long. The V gene's germline CDR1 is KGHSH and CDR2 LQKENI. The J segment lost 1 base and the V segment lost 3 bases, leaving 2 bases of the junction unmatched. In nucleotides, the CDR3 is TGTGCCAGCTCACCCGGACAGGCGAACACTGAAGCTTTCTTT. Its protein is CASSPGQANTEAFF.

The rearrangement joins TRBV27 to TRBJ2-1; TRBD1 matches at 10 bases. There are 14 residues in the CDR3. The trim removed 0 bases at V and 9 bases at J, leaving 2 bases unmatched. Germline loops: CDR1 MNHEY, CDR2 SMNVEV (reference sequence). The CDR3 spells CASSLSGQGFEQFF. The CDR3 DNA reads TGTGCCAGCAGTTTATCGGGACAGGGGTTTGAGCAGTTCTTC.

The chain is built from TRBV2 and TRBJ1-1; TRBD1 agrees at 7 bases. J gave up 1 base and V 7 bases, and 6 bases lay outside the gene matches. The CDR3 totals 14 residues. Germline CDR1 and CDR2: SNHLY and FYNNEI. CDR3 DNA sequence: TGTGCCAGCACCCGACAGGGTTGGAACACTGAAGCTTTCTTT. It yields the protein CASTRQGWNTEAFF.

The CDR3 sequence is CASTPVFLPRGGYGYTF. CDR3 in DNA: TGTGCCAGTACCCCCGTTTTTCTCCCCAGGGGCGGCTATGGCTACACCTTC. This chain links TRBV19 with TRBJ1-2; the D gene is possibly TRBD1 (6 bases). Trimming removed 7 bases at V and 4 bases at J, with 25 bases between. Germline assignment: CDR1 LNHDA and CDR2 SQIVND (reference sequence). This CDR3 spans 17 amino acids.

The chain combines TRBV5-6 with TRBJ1-1; D not resolved. The germline V gene has CDR1 SGHDT and CDR2 YYEEEE. The ends were cut back, 3 bases at V and 7 bases at J, with 7 bases in the middle. The CDR3 covers 11 residues. The CDR3, as DNA: TGTGCCAGCAGCTGGGCGGGTGAAGCTTTCTTT. Its translation is CASSWAGEAFF.

The rearrangement links TRBV15 to TRBJ2-1; D is possibly TRBD2 (5 bases). The CDR3 is 14 residues long. The germline gives CDR1 LNHNV, CDR2 YYDKDF (reference sequence). V was clipped by 3 bases and J by 1 base, with 7 bases between them. The CDR3 reads CATSSPGSYNEQFF. CDR3 bases: TGTGCCACCAGCAGCCCGGGGTCCTACAATGAGCAGTTCTTC.

The chain recombines TRBV29-1 with TRBJ1-2; 12 bases match TRBD1. Germline CDR1 and CDR2: SQVTM and ANQGSEA. This CDR3 contains 15 residues. The junction had 3 bases not matched to a gene; V was cut back by 2 bases and J by 2 bases. The CDR3 coding sequence is TGCAGCGTTGAAAGGGGGACAGGGGGCAACTATGGCTACACCTTC. This gives the protein CSVERGTGGNYGYTF.

V usage is TRBV9 and J usage is TRBJ1-1, with 11 nucleotides matching TRBD1. J was trimmed by 7 bases and V by 0 bases; bases with no gene match: 8. From germline, CDR1 is SGDLS and CDR2 YYNGEE. There are 16 residues in the CDR3. CDR3 sequence: CASSVAGQGAMGEAFF. The DNA of the CDR3 is TGTGCCAGCAGCGTAGCTGGACAGGGGGCGATGGGTGAAGCTTTCTTT.

The genes are TRBV7-2 and TRBJ1-4; D is possibly TRBD1 (6 bases). The CDR3 length is 15 residues. From germline, CDR1 is SGHTA and CDR2 FQGNSA. Deletions cut 6 bases from V and 8 bases from J, with 19 bases between. The CDR3 DNA is TGTGCCAGCAGGCCGCCCGGTCTGACAGGAGAAAAACTGTTTTTT. Its protein is CASRPPGLTGEKLFF.

The CDR3 spells CASMGSFYGYTF. As DNA, the CDR3 is TGTGCCAGCATGGGCAGCTTCTATGGCTACACCTTC. The chain employs TRBV2 and TRBJ1-2; D is unresolved. This CDR3 has 12 residues. V shed 7 bases and J shed 4 bases, with 10 bases lying between them. Germline assignment: CDR1 SNHLY and CDR2 FYNNEI.

The J gene is TRBJ1-2, the V gene TRBV9, with 10 bases that match TRBD1. This CDR3 contains 17 residues. V was clipped by 0 bases and J by 4 bases; unmatched bases: 9. From germline, CDR1 is SGDLS and CDR2 YYNGEE. CDR3 sequence (DNA): TGTGCCAGCAGCGTAGCTGCGGGACAGGGGAACGGCTATGGCTACACCTTC. This translates into CASSVAAGQGNGYGYTF.

J is TRBJ2-1 and V is TRBV7-6; 9 bases agree with TRBD2. Germline V lookup: CDR1 SGHVS, CDR2 FNYEAQ. The V gene end was trimmed by 6 bases and the J gene end by 8 bases; junction bases not matched to a gene: 11. This CDR3 is 15 amino acids long. CDR3 in amino acids: CASSPGRGGLYEQFF. As DNA, the CDR3 is TGTGCCAGCAGTCCCGGGCGGGGGGGCCTCTATGAGCAGTTCTTC. Variable domain in full (rest from reference TRBV7-6 and TRBJ2-1): GAGVSQSPRYKVTKRGQDVALRCDPISGHVSLYWYRQALGQGPEFLTYFNYEAQQDKSGLPNDRFSAERPEGSISTLTIQRTEQRDSAMYRCASSPGRGGLYEQFFGPGTRLTVL.